The clone carrying this T cell receptor beta chain was counted ten times or more. Amplified material comprised TCR beta CDR3 regions derived from RNA transcripts. In the first round, RT-PCR was carried out with HTBI primers, and a multiplex PCR formed the second round. A single record per CDR3 protein comes from TCRdb applying MiXCR to the multiplex PCR reads. The sample has roughly 350,000 distinct CDR3 sequences, about a sixth seen once; the top ten hold 2.4%. The sample is drawn from a study of Graves' ophthalmopathy and Graves' hyperthyroidism. The sequenced sample consisted of peripheral blood. The source is an adult woman with stable Graves' hyperthyroidism.

CDR3 amino acids: CASGSTRLLDQPQHF. CDR3 nucleotides: TGTGCTAGTGGTTCGACTCGGCTTCTAGATCAGCCCCAGCATTTT. This sequence joins TRBV12-5 and TRBJ1-5; D not certain. V lost 4 bases to trimming and J lost 5 bases, with 15 bases between them. CDR3 length: 15 residues. CDR1 is LGHNT, CDR2 FRNRAP, per germline.